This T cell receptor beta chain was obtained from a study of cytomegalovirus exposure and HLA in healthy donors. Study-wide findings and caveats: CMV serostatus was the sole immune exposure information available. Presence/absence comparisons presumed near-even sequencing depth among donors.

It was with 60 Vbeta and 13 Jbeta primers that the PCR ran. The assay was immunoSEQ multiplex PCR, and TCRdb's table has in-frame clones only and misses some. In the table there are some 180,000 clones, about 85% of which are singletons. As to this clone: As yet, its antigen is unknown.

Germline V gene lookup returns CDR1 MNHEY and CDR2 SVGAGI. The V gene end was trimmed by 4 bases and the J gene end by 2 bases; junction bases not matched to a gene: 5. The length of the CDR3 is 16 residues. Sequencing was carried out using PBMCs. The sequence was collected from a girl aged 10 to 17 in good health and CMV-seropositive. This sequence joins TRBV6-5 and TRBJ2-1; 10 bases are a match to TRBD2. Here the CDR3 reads CASSLLTSGPYNEQFF. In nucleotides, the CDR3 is TGTGCCAGCAGTTTACTGACTAGCGGGCCCTACAATGAGCAGTTCTTC.